Below are 3 T cell receptor beta chains sequenced from a single sample in a study of CD8 T cells in Susac syndrome. RNA totalling about 0.5 to 1 ug underwent reverse transcription with random hexamers. From the immunoSEQ multiplex PCR reads, TCRdb called clonotypes with MiXCR, one entry per CDR3 protein. The sample yields about 140,000 distinct CDR3 sequences, approximately 94% seen once. Source material: CD4+ T cells from PBMCs. These receptors were taken from a human donor with Susac syndrome.

The chain combines TRBV3-1 with TRBJ2-7; D call uncertain. Between the trimmed V and J ends, which lost 1 base and 4 bases, there was a span of 14 bases. This CDR3 region has 15 residues. Germline loops: CDR1 LGHDT, CDR2 YNNKEL (reference sequence). CDR3 nucleotide sequence: TGTGCCAGCAGCCAAGTCGCCCGGGTGGGATACGAGCAGTACTTC. The encoded protein is CASSQVARVGYEQYF.

This chain joins TRBV29-1 and TRBJ2-3; 10 bases are shared with TRBD2. With 6 bases clipped from V and 8 bases from J, the junction kept 11 bases outside the gene matches. Looked up from germline, CDR1 is SQVTM and CDR2 is ANQGSEA. The CDR3 contains 14 residues. The CDR3 nucleotides read TGCAGCGTCGCCGCTAGCGGGGGAGGGGGTACGCAGTATTTT. This codes for CSVAASGGGGTQYF.

Comments on this clonotype: An end of the junction does not agree with germline; a read error may underlie this. The V call is TRBV7-7, the J call TRBJ2-5; no firm D call. Germline values: CDR1 SSHAT, CDR2 FNYEAQ (reference sequence). The CDR3 runs 15 residues. CDR3 nucleotides: TGTGCTAGCAGCTTAGGGCAAGCGCCCGGAGAGACCCAGTACTTC. This codes for CASSLGQAPGETQYF. Based on the CDR3 plus reference TRBV7-7 and TRBJ2-5, the full variable domain is GAGVSQSPRYKVTKRGQDVTLRCDPISSHATLYWYQQALGQGPEFLTYFNYEAQPDKSGLPSDRFSAERPEGSISTLTIQRTEQRDSAMYRCASSLGQAPGETQYFGPGTRLLVL.